A selection of T cell receptor beta chains follows, all from one sample in a study of blood T cell repertoires in COVID-19. Generated by immunoSEQ multiplex PCR, the TCRdb table keeps only in-frame clones and is missing some. The data contain about 120,000 clones, approximately 82% of them seen just once; the ten biggest clones take up approximately 7.6%. The sequenced sample was peripheral blood. All receptors come from a man between 65 and 85 years old with active or convalescent COVID-19. Both conserved end residues are part of each CDR3. Each record gives: D gene, J gene, clone size, V gene, CDR3 protein, CDR3 DNA. A D gene is named only where the DNA matches it firmly. Size is stated for part of the rows, as once, few or many counts, or as a class when the clone is expanded.

d_gene: -
j_gene: TRBJ1-5
abundance: -
v_gene: TRBV10-3
CDR3aa: CAISEDSSNQPQHF
CDR3nt: TGTGCCATCAGTGAAGACTCCTCCAATCAGCCCCAGCATTTT

d_gene: -
j_gene: TRBJ2-5
abundance: -
v_gene: TRBV28
CDR3aa: CASSSGFPEAQYF
CDR3nt: TGTGCCAGCAGTTCGGGATTTCCGGAGGCCCAGTACTTC

d_gene: -
j_gene: TRBJ2-3
abundance: -
v_gene: TRBV5-1
CDR3aa: CASSLPSRTSTDTQYF
CDR3nt: TGCGCCAGCAGCTTGCCTAGCAGAACTAGCACAGATACGCAGTATTTT

d_gene: TRBD1
j_gene: TRBJ1-4
abundance: -
v_gene: TRBV19
CDR3aa: CASSLDRPPTNEKLFF
CDR3nt: TGTGCCAGTAGTCTGGACAGGCCTCCAACTAATGAAAAACTGTTTTTT

d_gene: TRBD2
j_gene: TRBJ2-1
abundance: -
v_gene: TRBV7-9
CDR3aa: CASSKRLAGAQEQFF
CDR3nt: TGTGCCAGCAGCAAGAGACTAGCGGGAGCTCAGGAGCAGTTCTTC

d_gene: -
j_gene: TRBJ2-6
abundance: -
v_gene: TRBV7-2
CDR3aa: CASSLEGASGANVLTF
CDR3nt: TGTGCCAGCAGCTTAGAAGGGGCGTCCGGGGCCAACGTCCTGACTTTC

d_gene: TRBD1
j_gene: TRBJ2-1
abundance: few
v_gene: TRBV5-6
CDR3aa: CASSLSGTGMNEQFF
CDR3nt: TGTGCCAGCAGCTTGTCCGGGACAGGCATGAATGAGCAGTTCTTC

d_gene: -
j_gene: TRBJ2-7
abundance: -
v_gene: TRBV25-1
CDR3aa: CASSESGVHEQYF
CDR3nt: TGTGCCAGCAGTGAATCAGGTGTCCACGAGCAGTACTTC

d_gene: -
j_gene: TRBJ2-3
abundance: -
v_gene: TRBV11-2
CDR3aa: CASSFRQSTDTQYF
CDR3nt: TGTGCCAGCAGCTTCCGACAGAGCACAGATACGCAGTATTTT

d_gene: TRBD1
j_gene: TRBJ1-2
abundance: -
v_gene: TRBV4-1
CDR3aa: CASSQEDLDRGRDYGYTF
CDR3nt: TGCGCCAGCAGCCAAGAAGATCTGGACAGGGGGCGCGACTATGGCTACACCTTC

d_gene: -
j_gene: TRBJ1-4
abundance: -
v_gene: TRBV27
CDR3aa: CASRADGRSVDEKLFF
CDR3nt: TGTGCCAGCAGAGCGGACGGAAGGTCAGTTGATGAAAAACTGTTTTTT

d_gene: -
j_gene: TRBJ1-3
abundance: -
v_gene: TRBV28
CDR3aa: CASSLGRLGGNTIYF
CDR3nt: TGTGCCAGCAGTTTGGGCCGATTGGGCGGAAACACCATATATTTT

d_gene: TRBD2
j_gene: TRBJ2-7
abundance: -
v_gene: TRBV7-6
CDR3aa: CASSLVDRGSASGSRYEQYF
CDR3nt: TGTGCCAGCAGCTTAGTTGACCGGGGGTCGGCTAGCGGGAGTAGGTACGAGCAGTACTTC

d_gene: -
j_gene: TRBJ2-3
abundance: -
v_gene: TRBV6-6
CDR3aa: CASSSQGLGDTQYF
CDR3nt: TGTGCCAGCAGTTCGCAGGGGTTGGGAGATACGCAGTATTTT

d_gene: -
j_gene: TRBJ1-2
abundance: -
v_gene: TRBV25-1
CDR3aa: CASSENYGYTF
CDR3nt: TGTGCCAGCAGCGAGAACTATGGCTACACCTTC

d_gene: TRBD1
j_gene: TRBJ1-1
abundance: once
v_gene: TRBV5-1
CDR3aa: CASSAGQGAWAFF
CDR3nt: TGCGCCAGCAGCGCGGGACAGGGGGCTTGGGCTTTCTTT

d_gene: -
j_gene: TRBJ2-5
abundance: -
v_gene: TRBV5-1
CDR3aa: CASRGLTETQYF
CDR3nt: TGCGCCAGCCGCGGTCTCACGGAGACCCAGTACTTC

d_gene: -
j_gene: TRBJ2-1
abundance: -
v_gene: TRBV7-3
CDR3aa: CASSTQRYNEQFF
CDR3nt: TGTGCCAGCAGCACGCAGCGGTACAATGAGCAGTTCTTC

d_gene: -
j_gene: TRBJ1-1
abundance: -
v_gene: TRBV7-3
CDR3aa: CASSSQGRTEAFF
CDR3nt: TGTGCCAGCAGCTCACAGGGAAGAACTGAAGCTTTCTTT

d_gene: -
j_gene: TRBJ2-2
abundance: -
v_gene: TRBV7-3
CDR3aa: CASSYLAGELFF
CDR3nt: TGTGCCAGCAGCTACTTGGCCGGGGAGCTGTTTTTT

d_gene: -
j_gene: TRBJ1-2
abundance: -
v_gene: TRBV3-1/TRBV3-2
CDR3aa: CASSQDSGSGYTF
CDR3nt: TGTGCCAGCAGCCAAGATAGCGGGAGTGGCTACACCTTC

d_gene: -
j_gene: TRBJ2-2
abundance: -
v_gene: TRBV7-8
CDR3aa: CASSFASGTRNTGELFF
CDR3nt: TGTGCCAGCAGCTTTGCCTCGGGGACAAGGAACACCGGGGAGCTGTTTTTT

d_gene: -
j_gene: TRBJ2-7
abundance: -
v_gene: TRBV10-3
CDR3aa: CAIRGADYEQYF
CDR3nt: TGTGCCATCAGAGGGGCAGACTACGAGCAGTACTTC

d_gene: -
j_gene: TRBJ2-3
abundance: -
v_gene: TRBV10-3
CDR3aa: CAISEGSGGTGTDTQYF
CDR3nt: TGTGCCATCAGTGAAGGATCGGGGGGGACAGGCACAGATACGCAGTATTTT

d_gene: -
j_gene: TRBJ2-7
abundance: -
v_gene: TRBV27
CDR3aa: CASSSLSYEQYF
CDR3nt: TGTGCCAGCAGTTCCCTCTCCTACGAGCAGTACTTC

d_gene: -
j_gene: TRBJ1-1
abundance: -
v_gene: TRBV12-3/TRBV12-4
CDR3aa: CASIEGGKAFF
CDR3nt: TGTGCCAGCATTGAGGGAGGAAAAGCTTTCTTT

d_gene: TRBD1
j_gene: TRBJ2-7
abundance: -
v_gene: TRBV9
CDR3aa: CASSAGTGGEQYF
CDR3nt: TGTGCCAGCAGCGCCGGGACAGGGGGCGAGCAGTACTTC

d_gene: -
j_gene: TRBJ2-7
abundance: -
v_gene: TRBV9
CDR3aa: CASSVESRSSYEQYF
CDR3nt: TGTGCCAGCAGCGTAGAGTCCCGGAGCTCCTACGAGCAGTACTTC

d_gene: TRBD1
j_gene: TRBJ2-5
abundance: few
v_gene: TRBV6-2/TRBV6-3
CDR3aa: CASSDRVVETQYF
CDR3nt: TGTGCCAGCAGTGACAGGGTTGTCGAGACCCAGTACTTC

d_gene: -
j_gene: TRBJ1-1
abundance: few
v_gene: TRBV28
CDR3aa: CASTISGLSTEAFF
CDR3nt: TGTGCCAGCACCATCTCAGGGCTATCTACTGAAGCTTTCTTT

d_gene: -
j_gene: TRBJ2-1
abundance: -
v_gene: TRBV12-1
CDR3aa: CASTVHLGLARSRRDNEQFF
CDR3nt: TGTGCCAGCACCGTTCATCTGGGACTAGCGAGATCCCGGCGCGACAATGAGCAGTTCTTC

d_gene: TRBD1
j_gene: TRBJ1-6
abundance: -
v_gene: TRBV11-3
CDR3aa: CASSPGTGDSPLHF
CDR3nt: TGTGCCAGCAGCCCCGGGACAGGGGATTCACCCCTCCACTTT

d_gene: TRBD1
j_gene: TRBJ1-5
abundance: -
v_gene: TRBV30
CDR3aa: CACARDRGDQPQHF
CDR3nt: TGTGCCTGTGCCCGAGACAGGGGCGATCAGCCCCAGCATTTT

d_gene: -
j_gene: TRBJ1-5
abundance: once
v_gene: TRBV7-6
CDR3aa: CASSLARNQPQHF
CDR3nt: TGTGCCAGCAGCTTAGCCAGGAATCAGCCCCAGCATTTT

d_gene: -
j_gene: TRBJ1-4
abundance: -
v_gene: TRBV20-1
CDR3aa: CSPKRDEKLFF
CDR3nt: TGCAGCCCAAAGAGGGATGAAAAACTGTTTTTT

d_gene: -
j_gene: TRBJ2-1
abundance: -
v_gene: TRBV2
CDR3aa: CASSGGIGRFGQFF
CDR3nt: TGTGCCAGCAGTGGGGGAATCGGGAGATTCGGGCAGTTCTTC

d_gene: -
j_gene: TRBJ1-1
abundance: -
v_gene: TRBV10-3
CDR3aa: CAIRRIMNTEAFF
CDR3nt: TGTGCCATCAGGCGGATAATGAACACTGAAGCTTTCTTT

d_gene: -
j_gene: TRBJ2-3
abundance: -
v_gene: TRBV6-2/TRBV6-3
CDR3aa: CASSPIRSTSTDTQYF
CDR3nt: TGTGCCAGCAGTCCCATAAGAAGCACTAGCACAGATACGCAGTATTTT

d_gene: TRBD1
j_gene: TRBJ1-6
abundance: -
v_gene: TRBV10-2
CDR3aa: CASSGQGNYNSPLHF
CDR3nt: TGCGCCAGCAGTGGACAGGGGAACTATAATTCACCCCTCCACTTT

d_gene: TRBD1
j_gene: TRBJ1-2
abundance: -
v_gene: TRBV5-6
CDR3aa: CASSLVGGTGAYTF
CDR3nt: TGTGCCAGCAGCTTGGTAGGCGGGACAGGGGCCTACACCTTC

d_gene: TRBD1
j_gene: TRBJ1-2
abundance: -
v_gene: TRBV3-1/TRBV3-2
CDR3aa: CASSPRDRPNYGYTF
CDR3nt: TGTGCCAGCAGCCCGCGGGACAGGCCCAACTATGGCTACACCTTC

d_gene: -
j_gene: TRBJ2-1
abundance: once
v_gene: TRBV2
CDR3aa: CASSEEYPGEGFF
CDR3nt: TGTGCCAGCAGTGAGGAGTACCCGGGAGAGGGGTTCTTC

d_gene: TRBD1
j_gene: TRBJ2-1
abundance: -
v_gene: TRBV7-9
CDR3aa: CASIPGQLYNEQFF
CDR3nt: TGTGCCAGCATACCGGGACAGCTTTACAATGAGCAGTTCTTC

d_gene: -
j_gene: TRBJ2-3
abundance: -
v_gene: TRBV18
CDR3aa: CASSPEGLVTQYF
CDR3nt: TGTGCCAGCTCACCAGAGGGATTGGTTACGCAGTATTTT

d_gene: -
j_gene: TRBJ1-4
abundance: once
v_gene: TRBV19
CDR3aa: CASSITGYEKLFF
CDR3nt: TGTGCCAGTAGTATAACCGGGTACGAAAAACTGTTTTTT

d_gene: TRBD1
j_gene: TRBJ2-7
abundance: -
v_gene: TRBV2
CDR3aa: CASSRQGDSDEQYF
CDR3nt: TGTGCCAGCAGTCGACAGGGGGACTCGGACGAGCAGTACTTC

d_gene: TRBD1
j_gene: TRBJ1-5
abundance: -
v_gene: TRBV18
CDR3aa: CASSLGTVTNQPQHF
CDR3nt: TGTGCCAGCTCACTTGGGACAGTGACGAATCAGCCCCAGCATTTT